One and the same sample provided the 23 T cell receptor beta chains below, sequenced in a study of blood T cell repertoires in COVID-19. Libraries were prepared by immunoSEQ multiplex PCR; TCRdb keeps only in-frame clonotypes and omits some of them. The sample records 300,000 to 400,000 clones, more than 75% being singletons. The sequenced sample was peripheral blood. These receptors all come from a man in his fifties with active or convalescent COVID-19.

CDR3 in amino acids: CASSSVGREAGELFF. For the CDR3, the DNA is TGTGCCAGCAGCTCTGTAGGGCGGGAGGCCGGGGAGCTGTTTTTT. V and J are TRBV7-3 and TRBJ2-2, with 8 bases lining up with TRBD2. The CDR3 is made up of 15 amino acids. Germline V gene lookup returns CDR1 SGHTA and CDR2 FQGTGA. J was trimmed by 6 bases and V by 4 bases; bases with no gene match: 7.

This chain connects TRBV6-2 or TRBV6-3 to TRBJ1-2; 8 positions match TRBD1. Germline V gene lookup returns CDR1 MNHEY and CDR2 SVGEGT. The CDR3 spans 14 residues. After removal of 4 bases from V and 4 bases from J, the junction contained 5 bases not matched to a gene. The CDR3 DNA reads as TGTGCCAGCAGTTTCGGACAGGGATCCTATGGCTACACCTTC. Translating gives CASSFGQGSYGYTF.

The chain has TRBV6-5 and TRBJ2-3, with 12 bases aligning to TRBD2. CDR1 and CDR2 (germline): MNHEY, SVGAGI. After removal of 4 bases from V and 2 bases from J, the junction contained 1 base not matched to a gene. The CDR3 loop spans 15 amino acids. The CDR3 sequence is CASSWTSGVTDTQYF. The CDR3 DNA reads as TGTGCCAGCAGTTGGACTAGCGGGGTCACAGATACGCAGTATTTT.

The CDR3 loop reads CASSVDPFGEGNTGELFF. The CDR3 DNA is TGTGCCAGCAGCGTAGATCCCTTTGGGGAGGGCAACACCGGGGAGCTGTTTTTT. The J gene is TRBJ2-2, the V gene TRBV9, with TRBD2 identical over 7 bases. The CDR3 consists of 18 residues. Per germline, CDR1 SGDLS and CDR2 YYNGEE. V lost 0 bases to trimming and J lost 2 bases; unmatched junction nucleotides: 10.

This clone has only a few counts. V is TRBV7-9 and J is TRBJ1-3; TRBD1 might be the D (5 bases). CDR1 is SEHNR, CDR2 FQNEAQ, per germline (reference sequence). The ends were cut back, 5 bases at V and 3 bases at J, with 14 bases in the middle. The CDR3 length is 15 residues. The CDR3 coding sequence is TGTGCCAGCAGCCCAAAAACAGGTTTTGGAAACACCATATATTTT. Encoded protein: CASSPKTGFGNTIYF.

The CDR3 sequence is CASSYRGLGYTF. CDR3 nucleotides: TGTGCCAGCAGTTACAGGGGGCTTGGCTACACCTTC. V is TRBV6-2 or TRBV6-3 and J is TRBJ1-2; 7 bases map to TRBD1. The CDR3 is 12 amino acids. Germline loops: CDR1 MNHEY, CDR2 SVGEGT. Unmatched junction bases numbered 1, after V lost 2 bases and J lost 7 bases.

The rearrangement uses TRBV2 and TRBJ2-1; 11 positions agree with TRBD1. CDR3 length: 15 amino acids. The trim removed 6 bases at V and 7 bases at J, leaving 8 bases unmatched. The V gene's germline CDR1 is SNHLY and CDR2 FYNNEI. CDR3 nucleotide sequence: TGTGCCAGCAGGCAGGACAGGGGGCAAGGTAATGAGCAGTTCTTC. Translation gives CASRQDRGQGNEQFF. Together with reference TRBV2 and TRBJ2-1, the CDR3 gives the full variable domain: EPEVTQTPSHQVTQMGQEVILRCVPISNHLYFYWYRQILGQKVEFLVSFYNNEISEKSEIFDDQFSVERPDGSNFTLKIRSTKLEDSAMYFCASRQDRGQGNEQFFGPGTRLTVL.

The chain joins TRBV28 to TRBJ1-2; 8 bases line up with TRBD1. The CDR3 spans 16 residues. V was clipped by 2 bases and J by 8 bases; unmatched bases: 13. CDR1 MDHEN and CDR2 SYDVKM come from the germline V gene. CDR3: CASSLIVGQDLGGYTF. The CDR3 DNA follows: TGTGCCAGCAGTTTAATTGTGGGACAGGATCTGGGCGGCTACACCTTC.

This clone was counted between two and nine times. This chain joins TRBV5-1 and TRBJ2-5, with D maybe TRBD2 (5 bases). Germline V gene sequence: CDR1 SGHRS, CDR2 YFSETQ. CDR3 length equals 13 residues. The V end lost 2 bases, the J end lost 5 bases, and 10 bases lay between the germline ends. For the CDR3, the DNA is TGCGCCAGCAGCTTCGGGGTCGGCGAGACCCAGTACTTC. Its translation is CASSFGVGETQYF.

The chain combines TRBV6-5 with TRBJ1-4; TRBD1 is a possible D gene (6 bases). Trimming left V 4 bases short and J 4 bases short, with 16 bases between. Germline CDR1 is MNHEY and CDR2 is SVGAGI. CDR3 length: 16 residues. The CDR3, as DNA: TGTGCCAGCAGTTCAGCAGGTGGCAGGGGTAATGAAAAACTGTTTTTT. Translated, it gives CASSSAGGRGNEKLFF.

The V and J genes are TRBV30 and TRBJ2-7, with 7 positions matching TRBD2. V shed 1 base and J 6 bases; nucleotides not matched to a gene: 6. This CDR3 comprises 13 residues. Germline CDR1 and CDR2: GTSNPN and SVGIG (reference sequence). CDR3 nucleotides: TGTGCCTGGAGTGCCGGACTAGTCCGCGAGCAGTACTTC. It is translated as CAWSAGLVREQYF. Full variable domain (rest looked up from reference TRBV30 and TRBJ2-7): SQTIHQWPATLVQPVGSPLSLECTVEGTSNPNLYWYRQAAGRGLQLLFYSVGIGQISSEVPQNLSASRPQDRQFILSSKKLLLSDSGFYLCAWSAGLVREQYFGPGTRLTVT.

The chain uses TRBV28 and TRBJ1-2, with 10 bases that match TRBD1. CDR3 length equals 18 residues. Germline loops: CDR1 MDHEN, CDR2 SYDVKM. V shed 5 bases and J 8 bases; nucleotides not matched to a gene: 20. Here the CDR3 reads CASSPAGTGVAWPGGYTF. As DNA, the CDR3 is TGTGCCAGCAGTCCCGCCGGGACAGGGGTTGCTTGGCCAGGAGGCTACACCTTC.

This chain joins TRBV7-9 and TRBJ2-1, with TRBD2 matching 16 bases. Trimming at V came to 5 bases and at J to 4 bases, leaving 2 bases not matched to a gene. This CDR3 comprises 16 residues. Per germline, CDR1 SEHNR and CDR2 FQNEAQ (reference sequence). The CDR3 protein is CASSGTSGGVYNEQFF. In DNA, the CDR3 is TGTGCCAGCAGCGGGACTAGCGGGGGGGTGTACAATGAGCAGTTCTTC.

J is TRBJ2-3 and V is TRBV5-1; 7 bases fit TRBD1. The trim removed 4 bases at V and 0 bases at J, leaving 5 bases unmatched. Germline V gene sequence: CDR1 SGHRS, CDR2 YFSETQ. This CDR3 is 15 amino acids long. CDR3 bases: TGCGCCAGCAGCATACAGGGGATTAGCACAGATACGCAGTATTTT. It codes for CASSIQGISTDTQYF.

V usage is TRBV4-1 and J usage is TRBJ1-1, with TRBD1 identical over 7 bases. The CDR3 is made up of 12 amino acids. V lost 3 bases, J lost 11 bases, and 6 bases stayed unmatched. In germline, CDR1 is MGHRA, CDR2 YSYEKL. The DNA for the CDR3 is TGCGCCAGCAGCCAGGGGACAGTAACGGCTTTCTTT. Protein product: CASSQGTVTAFF.

The genes are TRBV6-5 and TRBJ2-7; possible D gene TRBD1, 5 bases. This CDR3 spans 15 amino acids. Germline V gene sequence: CDR1 MNHEY, CDR2 SVGAGI. V gave up 5 bases and J gave up 0 bases, with 14 bases separating them. Here the CDR3 reads CASSPLRVTSYEQYF. The CDR3 region has the DNA TGTGCCAGCAGTCCCCTCAGGGTAACCTCCTACGAGCAGTACTTC.

The chain employs TRBV4-3 and TRBJ1-6; D ambiguous. The CDR3 is 15 residues long. Germline V CDR1 and CDR2: LGHNA, YSLEER. Trimming cost V 2 bases and J 0 bases, with 5 bases left between them. CDR3 nucleotides: TGCGCCAGCAGCCAACTTAGCTCCTATAATTCACCCCTCCACTTT. Protein sequence: CASSQLSSYNSPLHF.

V gene TRBV7-9 combines with J gene TRBJ1-2, with TRBD1 matching 8 bases. The CDR3 runs to 11 residues. Germline CDR1 reads SEHNR; CDR2 reads FQNEAQ (reference sequence). V gave up 5 bases and J gave up 12 bases; unmatched junction bases: 5. CDR3 coding DNA: TGTGCCAGCAGCCCCGACAGGGGAAACACCTTC. Protein product: CASSPDRGNTF.

The chain is built from TRBV9 and TRBJ2-3; TRBD2 matches at 8 bases. The junction had 13 bases not matched to a gene; V was cut back by 0 bases and J by 4 bases. Germline CDR1 and CDR2: SGDLS and YYNGEE. CDR3 length: 18 residues. The CDR3 is CASSVGSGGATVADTQYF. The CDR3 nucleotides read TGTGCCAGCAGCGTAGGATCCGGGGGGGCGACGGTTGCAGATACGCAGTATTTT.

This chain connects TRBV19 to TRBJ1-2, with 7 bases that match TRBD1. The CDR3 extends over 16 amino acids. Germline CDR1 is LNHDA and CDR2 is SQIVND (reference sequence). The V segment lost 0 bases and the J segment 3 bases; nucleotides outside the gene matches: 7. The CDR3 protein is CASSIEVRGHDYGYTF. The CDR3 nucleotides are TGTGCCAGTAGTATAGAGGTGAGGGGGCACGACTATGGCTACACCTTC.

This chain connects TRBV6-4 to TRBJ1-1; 9 bases map to TRBD1. Trimming cost V 4 bases and J 5 bases; bases outside gene matches: 2. This CDR3 contains 13 residues. CDR1 is MRHNA, CDR2 SNTAGT, per germline. For the CDR3, the DNA is TGTGCCAGCAGTGTTGACAGGGGGACTGAAGCTTTCTTT. It specifies CASSVDRGTEAFF.

DNA of the CDR3: TGTGCCAGCAGCTCCATAGCGGGGGGTGGCAATGAGCAGTTCTTC. Amino acid sequence: CASSSIAGGGNEQFF. The chain employs TRBV5-4 and TRBJ2-1; 10 positions agree with TRBD2. CDR1 SGHNT and CDR2 YYREEE come from the germline V gene (reference sequence). The CDR3 totals 15 residues. Unmatched junction bases numbered 6, after V lost 3 bases and J lost 6 bases. Variable domain in full (rest from reference TRBV5-4 and TRBJ2-1): ETGVTQSPTHLIKTRGQQVTLRCSSQSGHNTVSWYQQALGQGPQFIFQYYREEENGRGNFPPRFSGLQFPNYSSELNVNALELDDSALYLCASSSIAGGGNEQFFGPGTRLTVL.

This chain joins TRBV27 and TRBJ1-1, with 10 nucleotides matching TRBD1. With 3 bases clipped from V and 3 bases from J, the junction kept 7 bases outside the gene matches. The germline V gene encodes CDR1 MNHEY and CDR2 SMNVEV (reference sequence). This CDR3 contains 16 residues. The CDR3 DNA reads TGTGCCAGCAGTTTCTTGGGACAGGGGCTGGACACTGAAGCTTTCTTT. It encodes CASSFLGQGLDTEAFF.